Listed here is a single TCR beta chain. The sample holds a few counts of this clonotype. Its antigen is not yet known. Base qualities are not recorded, but no much larger clone differs from it by a single base. Libraries came from 5' RACE. Sequencing took place on an Illumina HiSeq 2500. A second roughly 6 to 11 cycle PCR used a sample-barcoded 5' primer and a J-beta primer mix. Each TCR beta cDNA molecule received a unique molecular identifier from a template-switch 5' adaptor carrying 12 random nucleotides. Each sample yielded at least 3 million CDR3-containing paired-end reads. First-strand cDNA was synthesized from all RNA with the Mint cDNA synthesis kit, primed by a TRBC-specific oligonucleotide. After uracil-DNA glycosylase treatment, a first 18-cycle PCR used universal primers M1SS and BC2_uni_R on all cDNA. The source study handled its data this way. For normalization, 1 million high-quality reads, each with a distinct molecular identifier, were randomly selected from each sample. Instead of being binned into consensus sequences, reads that shared molecular identifiers were thrown out. MiTCR, with a Q25 quality threshold and the strictest error-elimination algorithm, was used for CDR3 identification, clonotype clustering and error correction. Lower-bound total TCR beta diversity was estimated with a nonparametric unseen species model using Euler transformation. The raw public data were reprocessed by TCRdb itself: fastp quality trimming at Q25, MiXCR clonotype calling, in-frame beta chains only. Identical CDR3 proteins give one entry, which carries the most common genes and DNA. The V and J calls and clone size are TCRdb's, not the authors'. In all, the sample holds more than 650,000 distinct CDR3 sequences, and 22% of those were seen once. Around a fifth of the sample is taken by the ten largest.

The donors were roughly 40 Caucasian individuals from Russia, aged about 6 to 95 years, who were systemically healthy. Ten milliliters of peripheral blood were drawn from each donor into EDTA-treated Vacutainer tubes. Ficoll-Paque density-gradient centrifugation was used to isolate PBMCs, with at least 7 million per sample. Total RNA, at least 5 micrograms per sample, was extracted from PBMCs with Trizol reagent. For every donor, an aliquot of PBMCs went through flow cytometry to measure the percentages of naive CD45RAhigh/CD27high T cells. The data were obtained in a study of blood T cells in healthy people across ages (dated by TCRdb to between 2014 and 2017). Background for the entire study: In model experiments, template switching captured about one uniquely barcoded TCR beta cDNA molecule for every two T cells. To track age-related changes in TCR beta repertoire diversity, the study relied on deep sequencing normalized with unique cDNA molecular identifiers. The donors were divided into four age groups: young (average about 16 years), middle-aged (almost 40), aged (62) and long-lived (roughly 86). Donors of different ages were randomly distributed across sequencing lanes to avoid experimental bias. For two donors (one aged 18 to 29 and one aged 80 or older), the study analyzed two additional independent replicas of 1 million unique cDNA reads from the same blood draw. The research as a whole found: Total diversity estimates from one million sequenced T cells were considered lower bounds and underestimates. Bulk unsorted PBMC profiling prevented conclusive comparison of naive and antigen-experienced compartments. The CMV infection status of donors was not known, potentially confounding age-related changes in expanded clonotypes. Compared with the aged group, more naive CD4+ T cells, fewer expanded clones and increased TCR diversity were shown by the long-lived group, suggesting age selection. Observed TCR beta diversity per million T cells fell roughly linearly with age, and a significant reduction was already apparent by age around 40. Observed TCR beta diversity correlated strongly with the percentage of naive T cells measured by flow cytometry.

Deletion took 4 bases off V and 5 bases off J, with a span of 12 bases between the germline ends. The CDR1 and CDR2 encoded by the germline V gene (reference sequence) are PRHDT and FYEKMQ. Including cysteine and phenylalanine, the CDR3 has 13 amino acids. Here the CDR3 DNA is all that survives: 39 bases in frame from base 1. The rearrangement joined TRBV13 to TRBJ2-7; no D gene can be assigned with confidence. The TCR comes from a man between 70 and 80 years old in good health. The sequenced sample was blood. The DNA sequence follows: TGTGCCAGCAGCTCCGACCGTCGGCACGAGCAGTACTTC. The resulting protein is CASSSDRRHEQYF.